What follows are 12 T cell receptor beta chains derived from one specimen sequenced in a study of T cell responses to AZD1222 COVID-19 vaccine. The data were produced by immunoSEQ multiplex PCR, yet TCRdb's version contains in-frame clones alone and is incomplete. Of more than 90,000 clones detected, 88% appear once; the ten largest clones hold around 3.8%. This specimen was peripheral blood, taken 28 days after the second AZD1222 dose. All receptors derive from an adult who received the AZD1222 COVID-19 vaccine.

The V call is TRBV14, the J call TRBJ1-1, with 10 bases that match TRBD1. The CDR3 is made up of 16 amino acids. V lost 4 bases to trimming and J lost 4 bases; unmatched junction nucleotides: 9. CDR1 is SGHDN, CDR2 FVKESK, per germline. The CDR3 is CASSRRTGGFSTEAFF. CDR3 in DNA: TGTGCCAGCAGCCGTCGGACAGGGGGATTCAGCACTGAAGCTTTCTTT.

In DNA form, the CDR3 reads TGTGCCAGCTATGTGGGGGTGTACCATGGCTACACCTTC. Translating it yields CASYVGVYHGYTF. This chain joins TRBV2 and TRBJ1-2, with D possibly being TRBD1 (5 bases). The CDR3 covers 13 residues. V was trimmed by 8 bases and J by 6 bases, leaving 16 bases between them. Germline V gives CDR1 SNHLY, CDR2 FYNNEI.

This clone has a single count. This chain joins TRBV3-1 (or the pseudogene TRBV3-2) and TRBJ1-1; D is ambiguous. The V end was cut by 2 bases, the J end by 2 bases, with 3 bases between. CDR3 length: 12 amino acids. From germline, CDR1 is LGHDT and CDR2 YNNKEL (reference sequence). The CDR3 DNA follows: TGTGCCAGCAGCCAAAAAAACACTGAAGCTTTCTTT. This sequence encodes CASSQKNTEAFF.

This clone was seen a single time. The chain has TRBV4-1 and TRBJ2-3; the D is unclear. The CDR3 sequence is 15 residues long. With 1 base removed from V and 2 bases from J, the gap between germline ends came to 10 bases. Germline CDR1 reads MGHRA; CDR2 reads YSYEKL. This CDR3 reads CASSQGVRLTDTQYF. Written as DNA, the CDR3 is TGCGCCAGCAGCCAAGGCGTGCGGCTCACAGATACGCAGTATTTT.

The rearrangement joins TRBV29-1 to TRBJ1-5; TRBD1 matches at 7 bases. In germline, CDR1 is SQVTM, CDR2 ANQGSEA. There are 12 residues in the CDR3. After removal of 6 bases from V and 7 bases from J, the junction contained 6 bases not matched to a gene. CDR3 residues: CSVRQGSQPQHF. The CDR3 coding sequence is TGCAGCGTGAGACAGGGCTCCCAGCCCCAGCATTTT.

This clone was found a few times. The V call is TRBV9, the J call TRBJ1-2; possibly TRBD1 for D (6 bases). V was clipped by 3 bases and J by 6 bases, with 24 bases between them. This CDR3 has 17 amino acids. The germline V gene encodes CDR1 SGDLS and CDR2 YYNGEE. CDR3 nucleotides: TGTGCCAGCAGCGACCCCCTTGGGGGCCTCTTGTATCATGGCTACACCTTC. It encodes CASSDPLGGLLYHGYTF.

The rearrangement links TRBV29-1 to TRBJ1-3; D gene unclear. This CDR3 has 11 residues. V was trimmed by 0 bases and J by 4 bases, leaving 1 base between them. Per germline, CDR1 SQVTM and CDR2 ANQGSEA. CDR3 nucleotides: TGCAGCGTTGAAGAGGGAAACACCATATATTTT. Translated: CSVEEGNTIYF.

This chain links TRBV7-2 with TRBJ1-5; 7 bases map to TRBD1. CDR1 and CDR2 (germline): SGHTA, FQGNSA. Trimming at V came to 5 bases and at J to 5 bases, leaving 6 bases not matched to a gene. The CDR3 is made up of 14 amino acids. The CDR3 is CASSDRDRYQPQHF. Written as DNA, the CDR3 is TGTGCCAGCAGCGACCGGGACAGATATCAGCCCCAGCATTTT.

CDR3: CASGGFSGNTIYF. CDR3 DNA: TGTGCCAGTGGAGGCTTCTCTGGAAACACCATATATTTT. The J gene is TRBJ1-3, the V gene TRBV19; no reliable D call. The CDR3 is made up of 13 amino acids. V was clipped by 8 bases and J by 0 bases, with 8 bases between them. The V gene's germline CDR1 is LNHDA and CDR2 SQIVND (reference sequence).

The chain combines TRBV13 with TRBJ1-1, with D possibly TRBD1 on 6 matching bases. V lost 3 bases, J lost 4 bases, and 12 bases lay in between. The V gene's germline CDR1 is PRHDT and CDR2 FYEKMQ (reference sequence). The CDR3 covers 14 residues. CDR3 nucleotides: TGTGCCAGCAGCTTCTGGACGGGGGCCACTGAAGCTTTCTTT. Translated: CASSFWTGATEAFF.

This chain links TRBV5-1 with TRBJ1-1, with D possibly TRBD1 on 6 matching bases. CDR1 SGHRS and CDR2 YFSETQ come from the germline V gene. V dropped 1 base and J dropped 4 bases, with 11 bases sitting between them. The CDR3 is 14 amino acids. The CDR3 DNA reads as TGCGCCAGCAGCTTGAGCGGGGGCCGCACTGAAGCTTTCTTT. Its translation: CASSLSGGRTEAFF.

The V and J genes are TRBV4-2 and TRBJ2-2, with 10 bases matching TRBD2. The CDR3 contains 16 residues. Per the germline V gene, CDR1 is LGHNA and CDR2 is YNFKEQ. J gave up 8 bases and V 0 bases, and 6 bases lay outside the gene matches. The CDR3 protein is CASSQEGMTSGGELFF. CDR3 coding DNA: TGTGCCAGCAGCCAAGAGGGAATGACTAGCGGGGGGGAGCTGTTTTTT.